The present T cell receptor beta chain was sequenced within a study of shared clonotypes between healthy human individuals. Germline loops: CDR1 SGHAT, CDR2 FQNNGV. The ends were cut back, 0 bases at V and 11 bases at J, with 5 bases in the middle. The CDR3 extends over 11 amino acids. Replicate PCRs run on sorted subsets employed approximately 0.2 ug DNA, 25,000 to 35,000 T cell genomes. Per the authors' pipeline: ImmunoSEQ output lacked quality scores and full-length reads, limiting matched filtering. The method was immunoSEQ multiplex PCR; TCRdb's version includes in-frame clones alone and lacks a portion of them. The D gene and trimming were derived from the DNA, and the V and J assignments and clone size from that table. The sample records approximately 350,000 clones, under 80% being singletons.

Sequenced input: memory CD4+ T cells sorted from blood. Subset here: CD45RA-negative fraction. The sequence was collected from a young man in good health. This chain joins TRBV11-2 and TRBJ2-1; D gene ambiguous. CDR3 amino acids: CASSLERKQFF. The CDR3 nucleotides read TGTGCCAGCAGCTTAGAACGTAAGCAGTTCTTC.